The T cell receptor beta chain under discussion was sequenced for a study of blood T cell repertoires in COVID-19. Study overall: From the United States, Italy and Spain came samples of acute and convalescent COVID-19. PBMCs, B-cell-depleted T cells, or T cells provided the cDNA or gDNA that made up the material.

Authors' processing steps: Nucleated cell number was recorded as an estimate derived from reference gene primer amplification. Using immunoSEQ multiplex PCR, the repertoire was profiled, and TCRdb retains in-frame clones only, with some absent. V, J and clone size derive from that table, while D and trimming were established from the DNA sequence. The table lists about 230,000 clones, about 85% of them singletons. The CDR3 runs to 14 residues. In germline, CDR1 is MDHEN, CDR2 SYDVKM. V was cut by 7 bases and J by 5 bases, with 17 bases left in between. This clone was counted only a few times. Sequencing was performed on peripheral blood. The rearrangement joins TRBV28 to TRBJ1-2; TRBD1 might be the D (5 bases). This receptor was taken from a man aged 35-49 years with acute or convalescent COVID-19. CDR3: CASIPPGGEYGYTF. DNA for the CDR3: TGTGCCAGCATCCCCCCGGGAGGGGAATATGGCTACACCTTC.